A selection of T cell receptor beta chains follows, all from one sample in a study of PD-L1 blockade in urothelial cancer. Here immunoSEQ multiplex PCR was the method, and the copy in TCRdb shows in-frame clones only, minus some. The sample consists of about 88,000 clones, roughly nine tenths of them appearing once. This material consisted of PBMCs, taken around atezolizumab (anti-PD-L1) treatment. The receptors were sampled from a man between 60 and 70 years old with urothelial cancer. CDR3s include the opening cysteine and the closing phenylalanine or tryptophan. A D gene is named only where the DNA matches it firmly. Clone size is shown for a subset of rows, as once, few, many or a class of expanded clone.

TRBV5-5,-,TRBD1,TRBJ1-2,CASSLAATGYGYTF,TGTGCCAGCAGCTTGGCCGCGACAGGGTATGGCTACACCTTC
TRBV6-7,-,TRBD1,TRBJ1-1,CASSTGTGKMNTEAFF,TGTGCCAGCAGTACCGGGACAGGAAAAATGAACACTGAAGCTTTCTTT
TRBV7-9,-,TRBD2,TRBJ2-7,CASSLAAGRSTYEQYF,TGTGCCAGCAGCTTAGCGGCCGGGAGGAGTACCTACGAGCAGTACTTC
TRBV11-2,-,TRBD1,TRBJ2-7,CASSLVGQGAYEQYF,TGTGCCAGCAGCTTAGTCGGACAGGGGGCCTACGAGCAGTACTTC
TRBV6-5,-,TRBD1,TRBJ1-5,CASRNRGNSNQPQHF,TGTGCCAGCAGAAACAGGGGGAACAGCAATCAGCCCCAGCATTTT
TRBV7-8,-,TRBD2,TRBJ2-5,CASSLGLEETQYF,TGTGCCAGCAGCTTGGGACTAGAGGAGACCCAGTACTTC
TRBV4-1,once,-,TRBJ2-1,CASSQPGWRPQFF,TGCGCCAGCAGCCAGCCGGGTTGGCGCCCGCAGTTCTTC
TRBV7-9,once,-,TRBJ2-7,CASSLAGRNPYEQYF,TGTGCCAGCAGCTTAGCCGGGAGAAATCCCTACGAGCAGTACTTC
TRBV15,-,-,TRBJ2-5,CATSRFDNRGETQYF,TGTGCCACCAGCAGATTCGACAACCGGGGGGAGACCCAGTACTTC
TRBV30,-,TRBD2,TRBJ2-3,CAWRGGSGDTQYF,TGTGCCTGGAGGGGAGGGAGCGGGGATACGCAGTATTTT
TRBV5-3,once,-,TRBJ1-6,CARLSAGGGNSPLHF,TGTGCCAGATTGTCAGCTGGGGGAGGTAATTCACCCCTCCACTTT
TRBV2,-,-,TRBJ2-4,CASSETVGNIQYF,TGTGCCAGCAGTGAGACAGTTGGGAACATTCAGTACTTC
TRBV15,-,-,TRBJ2-2,CATSRDSGGGELFF,TGTGCCACCAGCAGAGATTCCGGGGGCGGGGAGCTGTTTTTT
TRBV4-3,-,TRBD1,TRBJ1-2,CASSQGAPGGANYGYTF,TGCGCCAGCAGCCAAGGGGCTCCAGGGGGTGCGAACTATGGCTACACCTTC
TRBV5-4,-,TRBD2,TRBJ2-7,CASSLAGGGSSYEQYF,TGTGCCAGCAGCTTGGCCGGCGGCGGGAGCTCCTACGAGCAGTACTTC
TRBV5-1,-,-,TRBJ1-1,CASSLGQDRRVTEAFF,TGCGCCAGCAGCTTGGGTCAGGATCGGAGGGTCACTGAAGCTTTCTTT
TRBV6-1,-,-,TRBJ2-3,CAAKGGAGPDTQYF,TGTGCCGCGAAAGGGGGGGCCGGACCAGATACGCAGTATTTT
TRBV27,-,TRBD1,TRBJ2-2,CASSLWGTGNTGELFF,TGTGCCAGCAGTTTATGGGGGACAGGGAACACCGGGGAGCTGTTTTTT
TRBV28,-,-,TRBJ2-2,CASMASYTGELFF,TGTGCCAGCATGGCCTCCTACACCGGGGAGCTGTTTTTT
TRBV28,-,TRBD1,TRBJ1-1,CASRAGQLEAFF,TGTGCCAGCAGGGCGGGACAGCTAGAAGCTTTCTTT
TRBV2,-,-,TRBJ1-1,CASRDDLDTAEAFF,TGTGCCAGCAGAGACGACCTGGACACGGCTGAAGCTTTCTTT
TRBV11-2,few,TRBD2,TRBJ2-2,CASSPSVWRGAQTGELFF,TGTGCCAGCAGTCCCAGCGTGTGGCGGGGGGCCCAGACGGGGGAGCTGTTTTTT
TRBV5-4,-,-,TRBJ2-5,CASSLRGEETQYF,TGTGCCAGCAGCTTGCGGGGTGAAGAGACCCAGTACTTC
TRBV5-6,-,-,TRBJ2-7,CASSLVPGAGSYEQYF,TGTGCCAGCAGCTTGGTCCCAGGGGCGGGCTCCTACGAGCAGTACTTC
TRBV9,-,-,TRBJ2-3,CASSAMTDTQYF,TGTGCCAGCAGCGCCATGACAGATACGCAGTATTTT
TRBV28,-,-,TRBJ2-7,CARSGKDRRSSYEQYF,TGTGCCCGCTCCGGGAAGGACCGCCGGAGCTCCTACGAGCAGTACTTC
TRBV15,-,-,TRBJ1-2,CATSRARYYGYTF,TGTGCCACCAGCAGAGCCAGATACTATGGCTACACCTTC
TRBV5-1,-,TRBD2,TRBJ2-7,CASSPSGDYEQYF,TGCGCCAGCAGCCCTAGCGGGGACTACGAGCAGTACTTC
TRBV19,-,TRBD1,TRBJ2-5,CAGSRRGQGQETQYF,TGTGCCGGGAGCCGGAGGGGACAGGGGCAAGAGACCCAGTACTTC
TRBV7-2,-,-,TRBJ1-5,CASSYREGDQPQHF,TGTGCCAGCAGCTACAGGGAAGGGGATCAGCCCCAGCATTTT
TRBV21-1,-,-,TRBJ2-1,CASSKASVSYNEQFF,TGTGCCAGCAGCAAAGCTTCCGTCTCCTACAATGAGCAGTTCTTC
TRBV21-1,-,-,TRBJ2-5,CPTSSRQGPRVAAETQYF,TGTCCCACCAGCTCCCGGCAGGGCCCTAGAGTAGCGGCAGAGACCCAGTACTTC
TRBV9,-,-,TRBJ1-1,CASSVAWGSTEAFF,TGTGCCAGCAGCGTAGCTTGGGGCAGTACTGAAGCTTTCTTT
TRBV29-1,-,-,TRBJ2-7,CSAKTGVNEQYF,TGCAGCGCCAAGACAGGAGTCAACGAGCAGTACTTC
TRBV18,-,-,TRBJ2-2,CASSPSANTGELFF,TGTGCCAGCTCACCAAGCGCGAACACCGGGGAGCTGTTTTTT
TRBV14,once,-,TRBJ1-2,CASSQDRGRNYGYTF,TGTGCCAGCAGCCAAGATCGAGGCCGAAACTATGGCTACACCTTC
TRBV11-2,-,-,TRBJ1-2,CASSAVNYGYTF,TGTGCCAGCTCGGCGGTTAACTATGGCTACACCTTC
TRBV29-1,-,TRBD2,TRBJ2-3,CSAGGSGGPTSTDTQYF,TGCAGCGCCGGAGGGTCGGGGGGGCCTACTAGCACAGATACGCAGTATTTT
TRBV7-9,-,TRBD2,TRBJ2-3,CASSHSGGADTQYF,TGTGCCAGCAGTCATAGCGGGGGGGCAGATACGCAGTATTTT
TRBV4-1,once,-,TRBJ1-3,CASSQYDLLSGNTIYF,TGCGCCAGCAGCCAATACGACTTGTTGTCTGGAAACACCATATATTTT
TRBV28,-,-,TRBJ1-5,CASRVGSGRQPQHF,TGTGCCAGCAGGGTCGGCAGCGGGCGACAGCCCCAGCATTTT
TRBV4-2,-,-,TRBJ1-2,CASSGNVGAYGYTF,TGTGCCAGCAGCGGAAACGTGGGGGCTTATGGCTACACCTTC
TRBV4-3,-,-,TRBJ1-3,CASSQDLLPEYTIYF,TGCGCCAGCAGCCAAGATCTTTTACCGGAGTACACCATATATTTT
TRBV7-8,-,-,TRBJ1-4,CASSENRGEKLFF,TGTGCCAGCAGCGAAAACCGGGGAGAAAAACTGTTTTTT
TRBV9,-,-,TRBJ1-2,CASRPTQGAGNYGYTF,TGTGCCAGCAGACCCACACAGGGCGCCGGGAACTATGGCTACACCTTC
TRBV29-1,-,-,TRBJ2-5,CSVEILSGQETQYF,TGCAGCGTTGAGATCCTCAGCGGGCAAGAGACCCAGTACTTC
TRBV10-3,-,-,TRBJ2-2,CAISEGGNTGELFF,TGTGCCATCAGTGAAGGGGGGAACACCGGGGAGCTGTTTTTT
TRBV6-1,-,-,TRBJ2-7,CASLQSAGEQYF,TGTGCCAGCCTACAGTCGGCGGGAGAGCAGTACTTC
TRBV18,once,TRBD1,TRBJ2-1,CASSPTTGSSSYNEQFF,TGTGCCAGCTCACCAACGACAGGGTCGAGCTCCTACAATGAGCAGTTCTTC
TRBV7-2,-,TRBD1,TRBJ2-7,CASSSGQSSYEQYF,TGTGCCAGCAGCTCGGGACAGAGCTCCTACGAGCAGTACTTC
TRBV27,-,-,TRBJ2-5,CASSLNGQETQYF,TGTGCCAGCAGTTTAAACGGCCAAGAGACCCAGTACTTC
TRBV6-1,-,TRBD1,TRBJ1-5,CASSVDRGPPLGSNQPQHF,TGTGCCAGCAGTGTAGACAGGGGGCCGCCCCTAGGGAGCAATCAGCCCCAGCATTTT
TRBV5-1,-,-,TRBJ2-7,CASSLSGDGRYEQYF,TGCGCCAGCAGCTTGTCAGGGGACGGCCGCTACGAGCAGTACTTC